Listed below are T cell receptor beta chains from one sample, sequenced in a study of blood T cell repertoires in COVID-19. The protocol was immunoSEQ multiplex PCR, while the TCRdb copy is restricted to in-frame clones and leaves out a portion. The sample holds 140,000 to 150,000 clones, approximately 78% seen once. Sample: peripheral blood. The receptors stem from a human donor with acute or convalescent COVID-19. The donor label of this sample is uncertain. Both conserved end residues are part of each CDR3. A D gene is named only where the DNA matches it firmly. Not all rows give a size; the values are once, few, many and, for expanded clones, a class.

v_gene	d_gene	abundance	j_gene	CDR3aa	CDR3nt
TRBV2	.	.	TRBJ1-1	CASSAGGTEAFF	TGTGCCAGCAGTGCGGGGGGAACTGAAGCTTTCTTT
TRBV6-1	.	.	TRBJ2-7	CASSNGQGRPYEQYF	TGTGCCAGCAGTAACGGTCAGGGCCGACCCTACGAGCAGTACTTC
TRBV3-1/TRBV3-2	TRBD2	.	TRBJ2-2	CASSQRGGRTGELFF	TGTGCCAGCAGTCAACGGGGGGGCCGGACCGGGGAGCTGTTTTTT
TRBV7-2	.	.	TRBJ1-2	CASSSTGLYGYTF	TGTGCCAGCAGTTCCACAGGGCTCTATGGCTACACCTTC
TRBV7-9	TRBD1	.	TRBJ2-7	CASSLRQGADEQYF	TGTGCCAGCAGCTTACGGCAGGGGGCGGACGAGCAGTACTTC
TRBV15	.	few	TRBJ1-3	CATSRVPGLGNTIYF	TGTGCCACCAGCAGAGTCCCAGGGCTTGGAAACACCATATATTTT
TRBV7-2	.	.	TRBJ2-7	CASSLTSGESYEQYF	TGTGCCAGCAGCCTAACCTCAGGGGAAAGCTACGAGCAGTACTTC
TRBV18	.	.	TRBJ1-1	CASSPRDTNTEAFF	TGTGCCAGCTCACCACGTGACACGAACACTGAAGCTTTCTTT
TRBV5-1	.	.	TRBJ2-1	CASSFSVRATNEQFF	TGCGCCAGCAGCTTTTCGGTCAGGGCGACCAATGAGCAGTTCTTC
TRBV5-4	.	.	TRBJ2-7	CASSLSPDTDYEQYF	TGTGCCAGCAGCTTGTCCCCTGACACGGACTACGAGCAGTACTTC
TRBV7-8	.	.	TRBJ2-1	CASSLAVALDEQFF	TGTGCCAGCAGCTTAGCGGTGGCTTTGGATGAGCAGTTCTTC
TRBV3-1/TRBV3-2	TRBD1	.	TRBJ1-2	CASSQFVTGNVHGYTF	TGTGCCAGCAGCCAATTCGTGACAGGGAATGTGCATGGCTACACCTTC
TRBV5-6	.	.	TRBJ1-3	CASSLIDYSGNTIYF	TGTGCCAGCAGCTTGATTGACTACTCTGGAAACACCATATATTTT
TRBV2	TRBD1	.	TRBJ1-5	CASRGQGTSNQPQHF	TGTGCCAGCAGAGGACAGGGTACGAGCAATCAGCCCCAGCATTTT
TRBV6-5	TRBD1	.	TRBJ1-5	CASSSDRGLDQPQHF	TGTGCCAGCAGCTCCGACAGGGGATTAGATCAGCCCCAGCATTTT
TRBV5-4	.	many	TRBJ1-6	CASSLSQHNSPLHF	TGTGCCAGCAGCTTGTCACAGCATAATTCACCCCTCCACTTT
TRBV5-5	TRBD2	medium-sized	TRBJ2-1	CASSALAGGTREQFF	TGTGCCAGCAGCGCGTTAGCGGGGGGGACCCGAGAGCAGTTCTTC
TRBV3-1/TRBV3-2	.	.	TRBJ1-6	CASSQADRRDNSPLHF	TGTGCCAGCAGCCAGGCGGACAGACGGGATAATTCACCCCTCCACTTT
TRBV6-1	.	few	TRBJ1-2	CASSEDRNYGYTF	TGTGCCAGCAGTGAAGACAGGAACTATGGCTACACCTTC
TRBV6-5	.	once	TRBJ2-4	CASSSPLSQNIQYF	TGTGCCAGCAGCTCCCCTTTGAGCCAAAACATTCAGTACTTC
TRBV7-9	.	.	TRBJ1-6	CASSLYLDSSYNSPLHF	TGTGCCAGCAGCCTATATCTCGATAGCTCCTATAATTCACCCCTCCACTTT
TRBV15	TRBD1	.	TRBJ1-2	CATSAERYRGQSKFYGYTF	TGTGCCACCAGCGCTGAGAGGTACAGGGGGCAATCGAAATTCTATGGCTACACCTTC